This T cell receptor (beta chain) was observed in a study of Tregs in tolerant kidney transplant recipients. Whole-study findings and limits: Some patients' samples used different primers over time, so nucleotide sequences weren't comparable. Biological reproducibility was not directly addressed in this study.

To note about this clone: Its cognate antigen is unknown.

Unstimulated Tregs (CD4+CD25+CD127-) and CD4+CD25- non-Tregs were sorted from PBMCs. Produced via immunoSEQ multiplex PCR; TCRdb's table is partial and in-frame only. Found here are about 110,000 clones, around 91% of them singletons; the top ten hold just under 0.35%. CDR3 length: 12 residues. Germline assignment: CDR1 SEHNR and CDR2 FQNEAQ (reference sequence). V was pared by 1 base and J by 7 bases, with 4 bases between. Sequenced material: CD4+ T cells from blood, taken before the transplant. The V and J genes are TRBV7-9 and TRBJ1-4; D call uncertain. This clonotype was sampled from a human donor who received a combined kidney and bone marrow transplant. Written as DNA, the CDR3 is TGTGCCAGCAGCTTAGACTCTGAAAAACTGTTTTTT. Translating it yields CASSLDSEKLFF. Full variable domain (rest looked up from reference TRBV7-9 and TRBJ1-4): DTGVSQNPRHKITKRGQNVTFRCDPISEHNRLYWYRQTLGQGPEFLTYFQNEAQLEKSRLLSDRFSAERPKGSFSTLEIQRTEQGDSAMYLCASSLDSEKLFFGSGTQLSVL.